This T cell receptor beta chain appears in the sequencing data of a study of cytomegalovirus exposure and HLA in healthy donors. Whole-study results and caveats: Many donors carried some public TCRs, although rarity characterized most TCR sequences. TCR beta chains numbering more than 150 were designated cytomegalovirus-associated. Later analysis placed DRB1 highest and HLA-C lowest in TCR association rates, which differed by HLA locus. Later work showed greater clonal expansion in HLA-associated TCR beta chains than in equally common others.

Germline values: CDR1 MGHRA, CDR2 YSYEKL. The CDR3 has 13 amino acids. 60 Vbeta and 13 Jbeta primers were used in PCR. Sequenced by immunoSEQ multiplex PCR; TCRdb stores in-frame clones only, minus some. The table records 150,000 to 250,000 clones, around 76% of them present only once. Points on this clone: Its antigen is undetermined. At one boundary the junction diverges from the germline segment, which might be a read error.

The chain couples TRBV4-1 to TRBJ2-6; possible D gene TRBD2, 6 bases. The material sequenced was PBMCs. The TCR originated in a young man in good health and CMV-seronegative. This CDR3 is CASSQVPAGGRAF. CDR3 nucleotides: TGCGCCAGCAGCCAAGTCCCGGCAGGAGGGCGTGCTTTC.